The 29 T cell receptor beta chains in this list originate from one sample, sequenced in a study of sequential checkpoint blockade in melanoma. Treatment: randomized to nivolumab then ipilimumab (arm A) or the reverse (arm B). Assay: immunoSEQ multiplex PCR; the TCRdb copy retains only in-frame clones and omits some. The data contain under 20,000 clones, more than 25% of them singletons. Source: tumor tissue (inferred from file names), taken from a patient given nivolumab and ipilimumab in sequence. Receptors originate from a human donor with melanoma.

This clone was detected ten times or more. CDR3 sequence: CASSEDSIETQYF. The CDR3 nucleotides are TGTGCCAGCAGTGAAGACAGCATAGAGACCCAGTACTTC. The chain carries TRBV6-1 and TRBJ2-5; D uncertain. This CDR3 has 13 residues. In germline, CDR1 is MNHNS, CDR2 SASEGT. The V end was cut by 1 base, the J end by 4 bases, with 7 bases between.

The chain couples TRBV11-3 to TRBJ1-3, with TRBD1 matching over 7 bases. CDR1 is SGHNT, CDR2 YENEEA, per germline. CDR3 length equals 14 residues. Germline trimming cut 5 bases from V and 0 bases from J; bases unmatched to any gene: 1. The CDR3 coding sequence is TGTGCCAGCAGCGGGACAGTCTCTGGAAACACCATATATTTT. Amino acid sequence: CASSGTVSGNTIYF. The complete variable domain, with remaining parts taken from reference TRBV11-3 and TRBJ1-3, reads EAGVVQSPRYKIIEKKQPVAFWCNPISGHNTLYWYLQNLGQGPELLIRYENEEAVDDSQLPKDRFSAERLKGVDSTLKIQPAELGDSAVYLCASSGTVSGNTIYFGEGSWLTVV.

V usage is TRBV30 and J usage is TRBJ2-7; D is ambiguous. V lost 2 bases to trimming and J lost 1 base, with 9 bases between them. From germline, CDR1 is GTSNPN and CDR2 SVGIG (reference sequence). The CDR3 spans 13 residues. The CDR3 spells CAWSRQASYEQYF. DNA of the CDR3: TGTGCCTGGAGTAGGCAAGCTTCCTACGAGCAGTACTTC.

This clone was seen more than once but under ten times. The rearrangement links TRBV6-8 to TRBJ1-5; a weak D match, TRBD1 (6 bases). The CDR3 is 14 residues long. Per the germline V gene, CDR1 is MNHGY and CDR2 is SAAAGT. The V end was cut by 4 bases, the J end by 4 bases, with 11 bases between. CDR3 amino acids: CASSSTGLNQPQHF. In DNA, the CDR3 is TGTGCCAGCAGTTCCACAGGGTTAAATCAGCCCCAGCATTTT.

This chain connects TRBV30 to TRBJ1-5; 7 bases are a match to TRBD1. Germline V gene lookup returns CDR1 GTSNPN and CDR2 SVGIG (reference sequence). V was pared by 1 base and J by 7 bases, with 4 bases of the junction left unmatched. The CDR3 contains 13 residues. CDR3 residues: CAWSATGVQPQHF. CDR3 DNA: TGTGCCTGGAGTGCTACAGGGGTACAGCCCCAGCATTTT.

The table lists this clone with many counts. The chain combines TRBV7-5 with TRBJ2-7; the tabulated D call, TRBD2, remains unverified against the DNA. TRBV7-5 is a pseudogene segment. CDR3 length: 19 amino acids. The CDR3 nucleotides are TGTGCCAGCAGCTTAAAGGGCCCCGCTGGCGGGGGGCCGACCTACGAGCAGTACTTC. It codes for CASSLKGPAGGGPTYEQYF.

This clone was detected a few times. The rearrangement links TRBV6-8 to TRBJ1-2; 7 bases agree with TRBD1. This CDR3 region has 16 residues. V shed 0 bases, J shed 3 bases, and the junction held 7 bases outside the gene matches. CDR1 is MNHGY, CDR2 SAAAGT, per germline. CDR3 nucleotides: TGTGCCAGCAGTTACTCAAGGACAGGAGTATACTATGGCTACACCTTC. This codes for CASSYSRTGVYYGYTF.

Many counts were recorded for this clone. The chain links TRBV9 to TRBJ1-2, with a weak D call TRBD1 (6 bases). CDR1 is SGDLS and CDR2 is YYNGEE in the germline V gene. Trimming took 5 bases from V and 0 from J, leaving 20 bases between them. The CDR3 is 17 residues long. CDR3 DNA: TGTGCCAGCAGTGAACCGCGAGGGGGTATGGCTAACTATGGCTACACCTTC. Translated, it gives CASSEPRGGMANYGYTF.

This clone showed up just a few times. V is TRBV18 and J is TRBJ1-4; D gene unclear. Germline values: CDR1 KGHSH, CDR2 LQKENI. This CDR3 is built from 13 residues. V was clipped by 6 bases and J by 8 bases, with 13 bases between them. CDR3: CASSIKVSEKLFF. The CDR3 nucleotides read TGTGCCAGCTCCATTAAGGTCTCGGAAAAACTGTTTTTT. Full variable domain (outside the CDR3, taken from reference TRBV18 and TRBJ1-4): NAGVMQNPRHLVRRRGQEARLRCSPMKGHSHVYWYRQLPEEGLKFMVYLQKENIIDESGMPKERFSAEFPKEGPSILRIQQVVRGDSAAYFCASSIKVSEKLFFGSGTQLSVL.

J is TRBJ2-2 and V is TRBV18, with D perhaps being TRBD1 or TRBD2 (6 bases each). The CDR3 totals 16 residues. V was cut by 1 base and J by 0 bases, with 9 bases left in between. CDR1 is KGHSH and CDR2 is LQKENI in the germline V gene. The CDR3: CASSPRGAPNTGELFF. DNA of the CDR3: TGTGCCAGCTCACCACGGGGGGCCCCGAACACCGGGGAGCTGTTTTTT.

A few counts support this clone. This chain links TRBV28 with TRBJ2-2, with 9 bases identical to TRBD1. V dropped 5 bases and J dropped 5; count of bases not matched to a gene: 9. The CDR3 has 16 residues. Germline V gives CDR1 MDHEN, CDR2 SYDVKM. The CDR3 region is CASSVTGGKMTGELFF. CDR3 in DNA: TGTGCCAGCAGTGTAACAGGGGGCAAGATGACCGGGGAGCTGTTTTTT.

This clone was seen repeatedly, ten times or more. The V call is TRBV11-3, the J call TRBJ1-5; D remains unclear. V lost 3 bases, J lost 4 bases, and 13 bases lay in between. The germline CDR1 and CDR2 sequences are SGHNT and YENEEA. The CDR3 contains 15 residues. This chain's CDR3 is CASSLIEGLNQPQHF. Written as DNA, the CDR3 is TGTGCCAGCAGCTTGATCGAGGGTTTAAATCAGCCCCAGCATTTT.

This chain connects TRBV5-1 to TRBJ2-7; D gene unclear. The CDR3 spans 14 residues. Per germline, CDR1 SGHRS and CDR2 YFSETQ. The ends were cut back, 0 bases at V and 3 bases at J, with 10 bases in the middle. CDR3 in DNA: TGCGCCAGCAGCTTGGAAGGTTCGGTCTACGAGCAGTACTTC. Its translation: CASSLEGSVYEQYF.

The V call is TRBV5-1, the J call TRBJ1-2, with D unclear. Germline CDR1 and CDR2: SGHRS and YFSETQ. V lost 0 bases and J 5 bases, leaving 11 bases between the germline ends. The CDR3 length is 14 residues. The CDR3 sequence is CASSLAANQYGYTF. CDR3 coding DNA: TGCGCCAGCAGCTTGGCGGCCAATCAGTATGGCTACACCTTC.

The chain links TRBV5-1 to TRBJ2-7; D is unclear. CDR1 is SGHRS, CDR2 YFSETQ, per germline. The CDR3 covers 14 residues. Trimming left V 3 bases short and J 1 base short, with 11 bases between. DNA for the CDR3: TGCGCCAGCAGCTCCTTTTCCGAGTCCTACGAGCAGTACTTC. This translates into CASSSFSESYEQYF.

This chain uses TRBV29-1 with TRBJ2-1; 7 bases fit TRBD2. Trimming cost V 7 bases and J 0 bases; bases outside gene matches: 18. CDR3 length: 18 amino acids. Germline CDR1 is SQVTM and CDR2 is ANQGSEA. The CDR3 DNA reads as TGCAGCGCGTCGGGGGGACTCCGTATACCCTTCTCCTACAATGAGCAGTTCTTC. Its translation: CSASGGLRIPFSYNEQFF.

The rearrangement joins TRBV6-8 to TRBJ2-5, with D uncertain. Germline assignment: CDR1 MNHGY and CDR2 SAAAGT. The V end lost 2 bases, the J end lost 0 bases, and 10 bases lay between the germline ends. The CDR3 is 15 residues long. CDR3 bases: TGTGCCAGCAGTTACGGGAACAATTACCAAGAGACCCAGTACTTC. It codes for CASSYGNNYQETQYF.

The chain is built from TRBV11-3 and TRBJ1-1, with 9 nucleotides matching TRBD1. Trimming at V came to 4 bases and at J to 0 bases, leaving 6 bases not matched to a gene. Germline loops: CDR1 SGHNT, CDR2 YENEEA. There are 16 residues in the CDR3. The CDR3 DNA is TGTGCCAGCAGCTGGGGACAGGGCTTCGTGAACACTGAAGCTTTCTTT. Its protein is CASSWGQGFVNTEAFF.

The chain couples TRBV29-1 to TRBJ2-1; TRBD2 aligns across 7 bases. CDR3 size: 15 residues. CDR1 and CDR2 (germline): SQVTM, ANQGSEA. With 7 bases clipped from V and 12 bases from J, the junction kept 21 bases outside the gene matches. CDR3 in amino acids: CSASYLASGPHGQFF. CDR3 DNA sequence: TGCAGCGCCTCCTACCTGGCTAGCGGACCCCACGGGCAGTTCTTC.

The gene calls are TRBV15 and TRBJ2-7, with D tentatively TRBD1 (5 bases). The V end was cut by 5 bases, the J end by 3 bases, with 20 bases between. The CDR3 spans 16 residues. The germline V gene encodes CDR1 LNHNV and CDR2 YYDKDF (reference sequence). The CDR3 loop reads CATSLDSSSSIYEQYF. As DNA, the CDR3 is TGTGCCACCAGCTTAGACAGTTCTTCATCGATCTACGAGCAGTACTTC.

V and J are TRBV18 and TRBJ2-2; 13 nucleotides match TRBD2. Looked up from germline, CDR1 is KGHSH and CDR2 is LQKENI. J gave up 3 bases and V 2 bases, and 3 bases lay outside the gene matches. The length of the CDR3 is 17 residues. CDR3 loop: CASSPFGLAGDTGELFF. The CDR3 DNA is TGTGCCAGCTCACCATTCGGACTAGCGGGAGACACCGGGGAGCTGTTTTTT.

The chain is built from TRBV7-6 and TRBJ2-2; D uncertain. The CDR3 is 14 amino acids. V shed 2 bases and J shed 0 bases, with 4 bases lying between them. Germline V gene lookup returns CDR1 SGHVS and CDR2 FNYEAQ. The CDR3 loop reads CASSLSPNTGELFF. CDR3 nucleotides: TGTGCCAGCAGCTTAAGCCCGAACACCGGGGAGCTGTTTTTT.

The chain carries TRBV6-8 and TRBJ1-5; no clear D gene. Trimming stripped 5 bases from V and 0 bases from J, with 20 bases between. The CDR3 has 18 residues. Germline CDR1 MNHGY, CDR2 SAAAGT. The CDR3 sequence: CASSDEGDERDSNQPQHF. The DNA of the CDR3 is TGTGCCAGCAGTGATGAGGGAGACGAACGGGATAGCAATCAGCCCCAGCATTTT.

The chain links TRBV11-3 to TRBJ1-2; D perhaps matches TRBD1 (5 bases). The CDR3 contains 15 residues. Deletions cut 4 bases from V and 0 bases from J, with 12 bases between. Germline values: CDR1 SGHNT, CDR2 YENEEA. CDR3 sequence reads: CASSSAGRANYGYTF. CDR3 DNA: TGTGCCAGCAGCTCGGCGGGACGGGCTAACTATGGCTACACCTTC. Full variable domain (missing parts from reference TRBV11-3 and TRBJ1-2): EAGVVQSPRYKIIEKKQPVAFWCNPISGHNTLYWYLQNLGQGPELLIRYENEEAVDDSQLPKDRFSAERLKGVDSTLKIQPAELGDSAVYLCASSSAGRANYGYTFGSGTRLTVV.

This clone was detected a few times. This rearrangement joins TRBV9 to TRBJ2-3; TRBD1 matches at 7 bases. CDR3 length: 15 residues. The V gene end was trimmed by 3 bases and the J gene end by 3 bases; junction bases not matched to a gene: 7. Per germline, CDR1 SGDLS and CDR2 YYNGEE. The CDR3 reads CASSASQGVTDTQYF. The CDR3, as DNA: TGTGCCAGCAGCGCGTCGCAGGGGGTAACAGATACGCAGTATTTT.

This clone occurred a few times. The chain employs TRBV7-1 and TRBJ1-2; no clear D gene. TRBV7-1 is identified as an open reading frame with a role that is uncertain. The CDR3 totals 13 residues. V lost 4 bases and J 1 base, leaving 7 bases between the germline ends. The CDR3 is CASSLGFNYGYTF. CDR3 DNA: TGTGCCAGCAGCTTAGGTTTTAACTATGGCTACACCTTC.

The rearrangement links TRBV11-3 to TRBJ2-3, with 7 bases matching TRBD2. This CDR3 is 16 amino acids long. With V trimmed by 3 bases and J by 4 bases, 10 bases remained unmatched. Germline V CDR1 and CDR2: SGHNT, YENEEA. The CDR3 DNA follows: TGTGCCAGCAGCTTGGCCTGGGAGGGCGGGGCAGATACGCAGTATTTT. It codes for CASSLAWEGGADTQYF.

The chain couples TRBV30 to TRBJ2-7; D may be TRBD1 (6 bases). Germline V gene lookup returns CDR1 GTSNPN and CDR2 SVGIG (reference sequence). CDR3 size: 13 residues. Trimming removed 0 bases from V and 6 bases from J, with 12 bases in between. CDR3 DNA sequence: TGTGCCTGGAGTGTACTCCAGGGGACCGAGCAGTACTTC. Residues: CAWSVLQGTEQYF.

This clone was seen a handful of times. The read includes an ambiguous or uncalled nucleotide; its amino acid is shown as X. The rearrangement joins TRBV12-5 to TRBJ2-7; D gene unclear. CDR3 length equals 14 residues. CDR1 and CDR2 from the germline V gene are LGHNT and FRNRAP. Here the CDR3 DNA reads TGTGCCAGCGTTGACATCGGCGGAYGGTCGCCGAAGTACTTC. Translation: CASVDIGGXSPKYF.